This note documents a single TCR beta chain sequence. Read sequence stops 3 residues before the CDR3 end, and the germline J gene provides the missing end. This sample was included in a study of T cell clonality in common variable immunodeficiency. The assay was immunoSEQ multiplex PCR, and TCRdb's table has in-frame clones only and misses some. The repertoire has more than 45,000 clones, none seen only once; the ten largest take 5% to 6.5%. The germline V gene encodes CDR1 DFQATT and CDR2 SNEGSKA (reference sequence). This CDR3 has 14 amino acids. With V trimmed by 3 bases and J by 4 bases, 6 bases remained unmatched.

V usage is TRBV20-1 and J usage is TRBJ2-1; 7 bases are shared with TRBD1. The TCR originated in a person between 18 and 70 years old in good health. The source material was peripheral blood mononuclear cells. The sequenced part of the CDR3 DNA is TGCAGTGCTAGCCGGGACAGCCTGTACAATGAG. This translates into CSASRDSLYNE. The entire CDR3 protein reads CSASRDSLYNEQFF.